This T cell receptor beta chain was captured in a study of shared clonotypes between healthy human individuals. Study-wide context: Each donor contributed plates that comprised three CD4 naive, three CD4 memory, two CD8 naive and one CD8 memory. Study-level points and caveats: Among donors, sharing of clonotypes was expected to be affected by sequencing depth.

The investigators split CD4+ cells into a CD45RA+ naive subset and a CD45RA-negative memory subset. Deep-level running was used for the assay. The protocol was immunoSEQ multiplex PCR, while the TCRdb copy is restricted to in-frame clones and leaves out a portion. The table shows approximately 1.5 million clones, with about 98.5% occurring only once. CDR1 MNHEY and CDR2 SVGAGI come from the germline V gene. J was trimmed by 2 bases and V by 6 bases; bases with no gene match: 4. This CDR3 contains 14 residues. To note about this clone: Its cognate antigen is unknown.

The V and J genes are TRBV6-5 and TRBJ2-1; 7 bases align to TRBD1. The TCR comes from a man aged 25-45 years in good health. Specimen: naive CD4+ T cells sorted from blood. Regarding subset: CD45RA+ positively selected. The chain's CDR3 is CASSGQVTYNEQFF. In nucleotides, the CDR3 is TGTGCCAGCAGCGGACAGGTTACCTACAATGAGCAGTTCTTC.